This T cell receptor beta chain was documented in a study of blood T cell repertoires in COVID-19 (dated by TCRdb to 2020 to 2021). Study-wide context: Samples from collaborators originated in the United States, Italy and Spain and spanned both the acute and convalescent phases of COVID-19. The material from the prospective study consisted of cDNA or gDNA derived from T cells, B-cell-depleted T cells, or PBMCs. The dataset comprised deeply sampled blood TCRbeta repertoires from subjects exposed to, actively infected with, or recovered from COVID-19. The repertoires were made available in a free public database intended to serve as a resource for research on the immune response to SARS-CoV-2. The samples were drawn from the first 160 participants of the ongoing ImmuneRACE study and from 1,254 subjects provided by 6 global collaborators. A de-identified subject ID, COVID-19 status, age in years and sex were almost always included in the sample metadata. Where available, HLA class I and class II types were obtained from metadata supplied by the sample provider rather than from assay-based typing. Study-wide conclusions, independent of this receptor: The amount of clinical and demographic metadata varied by source and participant and was provided uncurated.

Including the terminal cysteine and phenylalanine, the CDR3 comprises 13 residues. Just CDR3 DNA is preserved here, 39 bases in frame from base 1. Trimming leaves V shorter by 4 bases and J shorter by 6 bases, with the junction holding 2 bases beyond the gene matches. Reading the germline V gene gives CDR1 MRHNA and CDR2 SNTAGT. TCRbeta CDR3 regions were amplified from genomic DNA using the immunoSEQ Assay, a bias-controlled multiplex PCR. In the original analysis: Nucleated cell counts per sample were estimated from amplification of reference gene primers within the assay. Sequence reads were collapsed and filtered to measure the absolute abundance of every unique TCRbeta CDR3 rearrangement. For each sample, productive Simpson clonality was calculated by taking the square root of Simpson's diversity index across productive rearrangements. TCRdb retrieved this table from immuneACCESS and kept in-frame rearrangements only. Not all clones are present; in checked studies, unresolved V genes account for under half, and no reason is known for the remainder. D and trimming come from the DNA, and the V and J calls and clone size come from that table. The sample profile shows hundreds of thousands of clones; approximately 90% of them were found once. The ten largest make up more than 0.25% of the sample.

Details on this clone: The antigen it binds to is not known. The input lacks base qualities; no much larger clone sits a single base away.

Each collaborating institution followed its own protocols to collect whole blood in K2EDTA tubes. For TCRbeta analysis, collaborator samples were shipped as frozen whole blood, as isolated PBMCs, or as DNA extracted from either sample type. This clonotype originated in a woman aged 18-29 years with acute or convalescent COVID-19. Sample: peripheral blood. The sequence links TRBV6-4 to TRBJ1-2, and 10 junction bases match TRBD1. The CDR3 in this case is CASSATGGHGYTF. The DNA sequence reads TGTGCCAGCAGTGCGACAGGGGGCCATGGCTACACCTTC.